One and the same sample provided the 9 T cell receptor beta chains below, sequenced in a study of control samples from healthy donors and cancer patients. Assay used: immunoSEQ multiplex PCR; TCRdb lists only in-frame clones, some missing. The sample contains 210,000 or so clones, about 89% of which appear only once. Sample: blood. These receptors were taken from a man aged 25 to 40 in good health.

The chain couples TRBV6-5 to TRBJ2-7; maybe TRBD1 (6 bases). The V gene's germline CDR1 is MNHEY and CDR2 SVGAGI. This CDR3 has 13 amino acids. With 6 bases removed from V and 5 bases from J, the gap between germline ends came to 14 bases. Written as DNA, the CDR3 is TGTGCCAGCAGCAGATGGACAGCAGACGAGCAGTACTTC. Amino acids: CASSRWTADEQYF.

J is TRBJ2-3 and V is TRBV7-9, with 7 nucleotides matching TRBD2. Germline lookup yields CDR1 SEHNR and CDR2 FQNEAQ (reference sequence). Germline trimming cut 5 bases from V and 0 bases from J; bases unmatched to any gene: 5. This CDR3 has 15 amino acids. The CDR3 DNA reads TGTGCCAGCAGCCCCTCCGGGGGGAGCACAGATACGCAGTATTTT. Residues: CASSPSGGSTDTQYF.

For this clone: A read error may produce the germline difference seen at one junction end. The chain couples TRBV4-1 to TRBJ2-3, with 8 bases lining up with TRBD2. This CDR3 contains 17 residues. Germline CDR1 is MGHRA and CDR2 is YSYEKL. In DNA, the CDR3 is TGCGCCAGCAGCAAAGACCGCGGGGGGTCGATCACAGATACGCAGTATTTT. It is translated as CASSKDRGGSITDTQYF.

The chain links TRBV27 to TRBJ1-5; D remains ambiguous. The CDR3 is made up of 15 amino acids. V was trimmed by 3 bases and J by 5 bases, leaving 14 bases between them. The germline CDR1 and CDR2 sequences are MNHEY and SMNVEV (reference sequence). CDR3 protein: CASSFGRGWDQPQHF. DNA for the CDR3: TGTGCCAGCAGTTTTGGGAGAGGGTGGGATCAGCCCCAGCATTTT.

The rearrangement joins TRBV12-5 to TRBJ2-7; 7 positions agree with TRBD2. The germline gives CDR1 LGHNT, CDR2 FRNRAP. With V trimmed by 0 bases and J by 2 bases, 4 bases remained unmatched. The CDR3 sequence is 15 residues long. Written as DNA, the CDR3 is TGTGCTAGTGGTTTGGTAGCGGGGACGACCTACGAGCAGTACTTC. The encoded protein is CASGLVAGTTYEQYF.

The chain carries TRBV7-9 and TRBJ2-2; the D gene is possibly TRBD2 (6 bases). This CDR3 region has 15 residues. V lost 7 bases, J lost 0 bases, and 12 bases lay in between. Germline V gives CDR1 SEHNR, CDR2 FQNEAQ (reference sequence). The CDR3 DNA sequence: TGTGCCAGCATCGGGACTCCACCGAACACCGGGGAGCTGTTTTTT. Translating it yields CASIGTPPNTGELFF.

The rearrangement joins TRBV19 to TRBJ1-4; no definite D call. This CDR3 comprises 14 residues. V lost 5 bases and J 0 bases, leaving 7 bases between the germline ends. The germline gives CDR1 LNHDA, CDR2 SQIVND (reference sequence). In DNA form, the CDR3 reads TGTGCCAGTAGTGAGGCCGCAACTAATGAAAAACTGTTTTTT. Translation: CASSEAATNEKLFF.

Of note for this clone: Other DNA sequences in the same sample also yield this CDR3. V usage is TRBV6-1 and J usage is TRBJ1-1; TRBD1 might be the D (5 bases). Germline CDR1 reads MNHNS; CDR2 reads SASEGT. There are 15 residues in the CDR3. V lost 3 bases and J 1 base, leaving 12 bases between the germline ends. The CDR3 loop is CASSELGRRNTEAFF. CDR3 nucleotides: TGTGCCAGCAGTGAGCTGGGACGGAGGAACACTGAAGCTTTCTTT.

V is TRBV6-1 and J is TRBJ1-3; D is uncertain. The V and J ends lost 3 bases and 3 bases respectively, with 9 bases between them. Germline V gene sequence: CDR1 MNHNS, CDR2 SASEGT. The CDR3 is made up of 14 amino acids. The DNA for the CDR3 is TGTGCCAGCAGTGATGACAACTATGGAAACACCATATATTTT. Translating it yields CASSDDNYGNTIYF.